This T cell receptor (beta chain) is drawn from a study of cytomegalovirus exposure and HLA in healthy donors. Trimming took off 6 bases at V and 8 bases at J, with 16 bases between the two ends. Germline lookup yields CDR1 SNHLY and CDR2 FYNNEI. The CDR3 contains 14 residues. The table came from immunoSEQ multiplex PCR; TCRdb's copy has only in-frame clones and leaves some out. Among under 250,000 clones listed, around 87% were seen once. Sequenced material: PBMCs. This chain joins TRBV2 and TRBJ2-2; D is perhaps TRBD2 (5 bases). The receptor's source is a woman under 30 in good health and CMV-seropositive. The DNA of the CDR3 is TGTGCCAGCAGCCCAGGACTTACGACGGGGGAGCTGTTTTTT. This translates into CASSPGLTTGELFF. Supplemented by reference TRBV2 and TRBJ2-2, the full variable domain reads EPEVTQTPSHQVTQMGQEVILRCVPISNHLYFYWYRQILGQKVEFLVSFYNNEISEKSEIFDDQFSVERPDGSNFTLKIRSTKLEDSAMYFCASSPGLTTGELFFGEGSRLTVL.